This TCR beta chain comes out of a study of blood T cell repertoires in COVID-19 (TCRdb year 2020). For the wider study: The collaborator samples originated in the United States, Italy and Spain and spanned the acute and convalescent phases of COVID-19. The prospective study material was composed of cDNA or gDNA derived from T cells, B-cell-depleted T cells, or PBMCs. The dataset comprised deeply sampled blood TCRbeta repertoires from subjects exposed to, actively infected with, or recovered from COVID-19. The repertoires were released in a freely available public database intended as a resource for research on the immune response to SARS-CoV-2. The samples were drawn from two sources: the first 160 participants of the ongoing ImmuneRACE study, and 950 to 1,500 subjects contributed by 6 global collaborators. Nearly every sample came with metadata listing a de-identified subject ID, COVID-19 status, age in years and sex. Where available, HLA class I and class II types were taken from metadata supplied by the sample provider and were not determined by assay-based typing. Results and caveats for the whole study, not just this receptor: The amount of clinical and demographic metadata varied by source and participant and was provided uncurated.

Whole blood was collected in K2EDTA tubes by collaborating institutions according to the institutions' own protocols. Collaborator samples were shipped for TCRbeta analysis as frozen whole blood, isolated PBMCs, or DNA extracted from either sample type. Concerning this clone itself: Its antigen specificity is not known. One base away there is no much larger clone; base qualities are not given.

The immunoSEQ Assay, a bias-controlled multiplex PCR, was used to amplify TCRbeta CDR3 regions from genomic DNA. The published analysis was carried out like this. Within the assay, amplification of reference gene primers was used to estimate how many nucleated cells each sample contained. To quantify the absolute abundance of each unique TCRbeta CDR3 rearrangement, sequence reads were collapsed and filtered. For each sample, productive Simpson clonality was calculated by taking the square root of Simpson's diversity index across productive rearrangements. TCRdb mirrors the immuneACCESS table, restricted to in-frame sequences. Some clones are absent from its copies; in checked studies, under half trace to an unresolved V gene, and the reason for the others is unknown. D and trimming come from the DNA, and the V and J calls and clone size come from that table. This sample holds more than 85,000 clones; 65% to 90% were observed only once. The ten biggest clones cover roughly 25% of the sample.

The TCR originated in a man aged 55-75 years with acute or convalescent COVID-19. The sequenced sample consisted of peripheral blood.

The CDR3 loop reads CASSTGGGGDPNTGELFF. The DNA sequence is given as TGTGCCAGCAGTACGGGAGGCGGGGGGGACCCAAACACCGGGGAGCTGTTTTTT. The chain couples TRBV5-4 to TRBJ2-2, with TRBD2 matching 9 junction bases. V lost 5 bases and J lost 2 bases, and the count of bases not matched to a germline gene is 13. The germline V gene (reference sequence) yields SGHNT for CDR1 and YYREEE for CDR2. The CDR3 has 18 amino acids, counting the end cysteine and phenylalanine. The entry retains the CDR3 DNA only, 54 bases that are in frame from base 1.